The present T cell receptor beta chain was sequenced within a study of cytomegalovirus exposure and HLA in healthy donors. Comment on this clone: The antigen is not known.

PCR used 60 Vbeta primers and 13 Jbeta primers. The table came from immunoSEQ multiplex PCR; TCRdb's copy has only in-frame clones and leaves some out. The profile covers over 150,000 clones, with 60% to 80% appearing a single time and about 2.7% taken by the ten largest. The length of the CDR3 is 15 residues. Trimming cost V 0 bases and J 3 bases; bases outside gene matches: 3. Germline V gene lookup returns CDR1 SGDLS and CDR2 YYNGEE. Overall study results and limits: In a later analysis, DRB1 alleles had the most associated TCRs; HLA-C alleles the fewest.

This TCR derives from a woman under 40 in good health and CMV-seronegative. V usage is TRBV9 and J usage is TRBJ2-1, with 7 bases matching TRBD2. Specimen: PBMCs. The CDR3 region is CASSVGGGGYNEQFF. In DNA form, the CDR3 reads TGTGCCAGCAGCGTAGGCGGGGGTGGCTACAATGAGCAGTTCTTC.